This T cell receptor (beta chain) originates from a study of T cells in Graves' hyperthyroidism and ophthalmopathy. TCR beta CDR3 regions were amplified from RNA transcripts. With the HTBI primer set, the TCR CDR3 went through a first round of RT-PCR. Using its own MiXCR run on the multiplex PCR reads, TCRdb lists one record per CDR3 protein. The sample lists 530,000 or so distinct CDR3 sequences; 46% were seen once. Trimming took 7 bases from V and 6 from J; bases not matched to a gene: 6. The CDR3 spans 14 residues. From germline, CDR1 is MNHNY and CDR2 SVGAGI (reference sequence). This clonotype was seen ten or more times.

The clonotype originates from a young woman with Graves' hyperthyroidism. The sample consisted of peripheral blood or thyroid tissue (not recorded which). The chain has TRBV6-6 and TRBJ1-5, with 10 bases identical to TRBD1. The CDR3, as DNA: TGTGCCAGCACTGGGACAGGGGTACCTCAGCCCCAGCATTTT. Protein: CASTGTGVPQPQHF.